This entry is about one TCR beta chain. The data stem from a study of blood T cell repertoires in COVID-19. Study in general: Donors in the United States, Italy and Spain gave samples during acute or convalescent COVID-19. PBMCs, B-cell-depleted T cells, or T cells provided the cDNA or gDNA that made up the material.

TCRdb's table, derived via immunoSEQ multiplex PCR, lists solely in-frame clones and lacks some. This sample yields approximately 200,000 clones, of which about 86% are seen a single time; 3% belongs to the top ten. CDR1 is MNHNY and CDR2 is SVGAGI in the germline V gene (reference sequence). CDR3 length: 16 amino acids. Trimming took 0 bases from V and 4 from J; bases not matched to a gene: 3. What was sequenced was peripheral blood. This chain joins TRBV6-6 and TRBJ1-5, with 10 bases lining up with TRBD1. This sequence was found in a woman in her 30s who had recovered from COVID-19. The CDR3 spells CASSYSRTGGNQPQHF. CDR3 in DNA: TGTGCCAGCAGTTACTCGAGGACAGGGGGGAATCAGCCCCAGCATTTT.